Shown below are 17 T cell receptor beta chains from a single sample sequenced in a study of blood T cells in healthy people across ages. A sample-barcoded 5' primer and a J-beta primer mix were used in a second PCR of roughly 7 to 12 cycles. Each CDR3 protein is one row after TCRdb ran MiXCR on the 5' RACE reads. The sample lists 1.5 million to 2 million distinct CDR3 sequences; about 50% were seen once. Material for sequencing was blood. The origin of the receptors is a middle-aged woman in good health.

This clonotype showed up just a few times. The V call is TRBV12-5, the J call TRBJ2-1, with unresolved D. This CDR3 region has 14 residues. The germline V and J ends were trimmed by 4 bases and 4 bases, with 11 bases remaining between them. Germline lookup yields CDR1 LGHNT and CDR2 FRNRAP. CDR3 sequence (DNA): TGTGCTAGTGGTTCCTCTACTCGTTACAATGAGCAGTTCTTC. The encoded protein is CASGSSTRYNEQFF. The whole variable domain, remainder taken from reference TRBV12-5 and TRBJ2-1, is DARVTQTPRHKVTEMGQEVTMRCQPILGHNTVFWYRQTMMQGLELLAYFRNRAPLDDSGMPKDRFSAEMPDATLATLKIQPSEPRDSAVYFCASGSSTRYNEQFFGPGTRLTVL.

This clonotype was seen a handful of times. This chain uses TRBV11-2 with TRBJ1-4, with a possible D match to TRBD1 (5 bases). The CDR3 extends over 14 amino acids. V was trimmed by 4 bases and J by 10 bases, leaving 16 bases between them. In germline, CDR1 is SGHAT, CDR2 FQNNGV. CDR3 DNA: TGTGCCAGCAGCTCCGGCAGGGTTTTCGGAAAACTGTTTTTT. This gives the protein CASSSGRVFGKLFF.

This clonotype was picked up many times. The chain recombines TRBV5-5 with TRBJ2-5; D remains ambiguous. V was trimmed by 1 base and J by 5 bases, leaving 9 bases between them. This CDR3 comprises 13 residues. CDR1 is SGHKS and CDR2 is YYEKEE in the germline V gene (reference sequence). This CDR3 reads CASSLPSEETQYF. For the CDR3, the DNA is TGTGCCAGCAGCTTGCCTAGTGAGGAGACCCAGTACTTC.

This clonotype has more than one count but fewer than ten. The chain uses TRBV20-1 and TRBJ2-5, with TRBD2 matching 13 bases. V trimming: 2 bases; J trimming: 5 bases; junction bases outside the gene matches: 5. In germline, CDR1 is DFQATT, CDR2 SNEGSKA (reference sequence). The CDR3 is 15 amino acids. CDR3 sequence reads: CSARRLAGGRETQYF. CDR3 in DNA: TGCAGTGCTAGAAGACTAGCGGGGGGTAGGGAGACCCAGTACTTC.

A few counts support this clonotype. The genes are TRBV4-1 and TRBJ2-6, with 10 bases aligning to TRBD2. The V segment lost 5 bases and the J segment 0 bases; nucleotides outside the gene matches: 4. The germline gives CDR1 MGHRA, CDR2 YSYEKL. The length of the CDR3 is 17 residues. CDR3 DNA sequence: TGCGCCAGCAGCGAACTAGCGGGACGCTCTGGGGCCAACGTCCTGACTTTC. Encoded protein: CASSELAGRSGANVLTF.

This clonotype appeared a few times. The CDR3 loop is CSVDNQETQYF. CDR3 nucleotide sequence: TGCAGCGTAGACAACCAAGAGACCCAGTACTTC. The chain combines TRBV20-1 with TRBJ2-5; D call uncertain. The germline V gene has CDR1 DFQATT and CDR2 SNEGSKA (reference sequence). CDR3 length equals 11 residues.

This clonotype was detected a few times. J is TRBJ2-5 and V is TRBV5-8; possible D gene TRBD1, 5 bases. Germline lookup yields CDR1 SGHTS and CDR2 YDEGEE. V was pared by 3 bases and J by 3 bases, with 15 bases between. The CDR3 runs to 15 residues. The CDR3 sequence is CASSSYRKDKETQYF. As DNA, the CDR3 is TGTGCCAGCAGCTCCTACAGGAAAGATAAAGAGACCCAGTACTTC.

This clonotype was counted only a few times. CDR3 amino acids: CSATRGVPNSNQPQHF. The CDR3 coding sequence is TGCAGTGCCACCCGCGGGGTACCTAATAGCAATCAGCCCCAGCATTTT. The chain combines TRBV20-1 with TRBJ1-5; D gene unclear. Per germline, CDR1 DFQATT and CDR2 SNEGSKA (reference sequence). This CDR3 has 16 amino acids. Deletions cut 6 bases from V and 0 bases from J, with 18 bases between.

This clonotype was detected a few times. V and J are TRBV20-1 and TRBJ2-5; the D is unclear. Trimming pared 0 bases from V and 2 bases from J, leaving 13 bases between. CDR1 is DFQATT, CDR2 SNEGSKA, per germline (reference sequence). The CDR3 has 15 amino acids. The CDR3 DNA reads as TGCAGTGCTAGAGATCGTGTGGTTCGGCAAGAGACCCAGTACTTC. It is translated as CSARDRVVRQETQYF.

The chain links TRBV10-2 to TRBJ2-7, with D perhaps given as TRBD1 or TRBD2 (5 bases each). Trimming cost V 0 bases and J 7 bases, with 10 bases left between them. The germline V gene encodes CDR1 WSHSY and CDR2 SAAADI. This CDR3 is built from 13 residues. The DNA of the CDR3 is TGCGCCAGCAGTGAGTCCGGGGCCTGGGAGCAGTACTTC. It encodes CASSESGAWEQYF.

The rearrangement links TRBV29-1 to TRBJ1-2, with D tentatively TRBD1 (6 bases). The V end was cut by 6 bases, the J end by 2 bases, with 10 bases between. Germline loops: CDR1 SQVTM, CDR2 ANQGSEA. The CDR3 spans 12 residues. In DNA form, the CDR3 reads TGCAGCGTACGGGGGGCGAACTATGGCTACACCTTC. Encoded protein: CSVRGANYGYTF.

V is TRBV4-2 and J is TRBJ2-1; 7 nucleotides agree with TRBD2. Germline loops: CDR1 LGHNA, CDR2 YNFKEQ. The J segment lost 7 bases and the V segment lost 0 bases, leaving 12 bases of the junction unmatched. The CDR3 runs 17 residues. The CDR3 protein is CASSQDRAGAFGNEQFF. CDR3 bases: TGTGCCAGCAGCCAAGATCGGGCGGGAGCGTTTGGGAATGAGCAGTTCTTC.

The gene calls are TRBV29-1 and TRBJ2-5; 8 bases line up with TRBD1. CDR1 is SQVTM, CDR2 ANQGSEA, per germline. V shed 4 bases and J 5 bases; nucleotides not matched to a gene: 9. This CDR3 contains 14 residues. The CDR3 region has the DNA TGCAGCGTTGCCACCAGGGGGCTCGAGGAGACCCAGTACTTC. Protein product: CSVATRGLEETQYF.

This clonotype was seen only a few times. The V and J genes are TRBV12-3 or TRBV12-4 and TRBJ2-5; 7 positions agree with TRBD1. This CDR3 is 13 amino acids long. Germline trimming cut 5 bases from V and 6 bases from J; bases unmatched to any gene: 6. This chain's CDR3 is CASSSTGVQTQYF. CDR3 in DNA: TGTGCCAGCAGTAGTACAGGGGTACAGACCCAGTACTTC.

This chain joins TRBV5-1 and TRBJ2-1; D ambiguous. The CDR3 is 16 amino acids. V shed 2 bases and J shed 6 bases, with 18 bases lying between them. Germline V gene data show CDR1 as SGHRS and CDR2 as YFSETQ. The CDR3 here is CASSFEPAIRINEQFF. In nucleotides, the CDR3 is TGCGCCAGCAGCTTCGAGCCGGCTATCCGTATCAATGAGCAGTTCTTC.

The chain recombines TRBV9 with TRBJ2-3, with 9 bases fitting TRBD1. The germline CDR1 and CDR2 sequences are SGDLS and YYNGEE. V shed 0 bases, J shed 3 bases, and the junction held 5 bases outside the gene matches. This CDR3 is 16 amino acids long. CDR3 loop: CASSVALGQGTDTQYF. For the CDR3, the DNA is TGTGCCAGCAGCGTAGCCCTCGGACAGGGGACAGATACGCAGTATTTT.

In its sample, this clonotype was seen once. The chain uses TRBV7-2 and TRBJ1-5; 9 positions match TRBD1. The CDR3 spans 17 residues. V lost 1 base and J lost 5; bases outside the gene matches: 9. The germline CDR1 and CDR2 sequences are SGHTA and FQGNSA. DNA for the CDR3: TGTGCCAGCAGCTTAGATAGATGGCGACAGGGGGATCAGCCCCAGCATTTT. Its protein product is CASSLDRWRQGDQPQHF.